This T cell receptor beta chain originates from a study of blood T cell repertoires in COVID-19. Study overall: Specimens from acute and convalescent COVID-19 originated in the United States, Italy and Spain.

With 2 bases removed from V and 3 bases from J, the gap between germline ends came to 11 bases. The CDR3 has 14 residues. Germline V gives CDR1 MNHNY, CDR2 SVGAGI (reference sequence). Some clones are missing from TCRdb's copy, which holds only in-frame ones; the method was immunoSEQ multiplex PCR. The repertoire consists of 150,000 to 200,000 clones, with about 86% occurring once and the leading ten covering roughly 2.9%. V is TRBV6-6 and J is TRBJ2-7; weak D call: TRBD2 (6 bases). The clonotype originates from a woman between 25 and 40 years old with active or convalescent COVID-19. The specimen was peripheral blood. The CDR3 spells CASSYGGNIYEQYF. CDR3 bases: TGTGCCAGCAGTTACGGGGGGAATATCTACGAGCAGTACTTC.